Below are 22 T cell receptor beta chains sequenced from a single sample in a study of response to subunit inactivated influenza vaccine. TCRdb called the RT-PCR reads again in MiXCR, with one record for every CDR3 protein. The data hold approximately 500,000 distinct CDR3 sequences, with 13% to 15% observed a single time. The sample was PBMCs from blood, taken roughly 12 days after vaccination. Receptors were obtained from a man aged 45-65 years who received an inactivated influenza vaccine.

The J gene is TRBJ2-2, the V gene TRBV24-1, with 7 bases aligning to TRBD1. CDR3 size: 16 residues. Losses at the gene ends were 4 bases for V and 5 bases for J; bases not matched to a gene: 9. Per germline, CDR1 KGHDR and CDR2 SFDVKD. The CDR3 protein is CATSDPIVQGTGELFF. CDR3 coding DNA: TGTGCCACCAGTGACCCCATCGTACAGGGGACCGGGGAGCTGTTTTTT.

CDR3 loop: CASSLGVREPLHF. The CDR3, as DNA: TGCGCCAGCAGCTTGGGGGTTCGAGAACCCCTCCACTTT. V is TRBV5-1 and J is TRBJ1-6, with D uncertain. Between the trimmed V and J ends, which lost 0 bases and 12 bases, there was a span of 10 bases. CDR1 and CDR2 from the germline V gene are SGHRS and YFSETQ. The CDR3 consists of 13 residues.

The CDR3 nucleotides read TGTGCCAGCAGCATGTCCCTAGCGGGAGGCCCCTCAAAGACAGATACGCAGTATTTT. Its protein product is CASSMSLAGGPSKTDTQYF. The chain combines TRBV28 with TRBJ2-3; 11 nucleotides match TRBD2. Per germline, CDR1 MDHEN and CDR2 SYDVKM. The CDR3 loop spans 19 amino acids. The ends lost 6 bases at V and 3 bases at J; junction bases unmatched: 17.

A few counts support this clonotype. V gene TRBV6-1 combines with J gene TRBJ1-1; possible D gene TRBD1, 5 bases. CDR1 is MNHNS and CDR2 is SASEGT in the germline V gene. Trimming left V 6 bases short and J 5 bases short, with 16 bases between. The CDR3 consists of 14 residues. In nucleotides, the CDR3 is TGTGCCAGCAGGGGGCCAGTTGCAGGTACTGAAGCTTTCTTT. Amino acids: CASRGPVAGTEAFF.

The sample holds a few counts of this clonotype. This sequence joins TRBV4-2 and TRBJ1-6; D remains ambiguous. The CDR3 is 14 amino acids. Germline CDR1 and CDR2: LGHNA and YNFKEQ. Trimming left V 0 bases short and J 6 bases short, with 6 bases between. CDR3 amino acids: CASSQDTSNSPLHF. DNA of the CDR3: TGTGCCAGCAGCCAAGATACAAGTAATTCACCCCTCCACTTT.

The table lists this clonotype with a few counts. CDR3 sequence reads: CATSETGQGGEQYF. CDR3 sequence (DNA): TGTGCCACCAGTGAAACGGGACAGGGCGGAGAGCAGTACTTC. This chain uses TRBV24-1 with TRBJ2-7; 9 bases are shared with TRBD1. Trimming took 4 bases from V and 7 from J; bases not matched to a gene: 7. In germline, CDR1 is KGHDR, CDR2 SFDVKD. The CDR3 is made up of 14 amino acids.

This clonotype was seen a handful of times. The chain recombines TRBV11-2 with TRBJ2-7, with 11 bases that match TRBD2. The CDR3 extends over 16 amino acids. Trimming took 4 bases from V and 0 from J; bases not matched to a gene: 5. Germline lookup yields CDR1 SGHAT and CDR2 FQNNGV. The CDR3 is CASSSIAGGSSYEQYF. CDR3 nucleotides: TGTGCCAGCAGCTCAATAGCGGGAGGGAGCTCCTACGAGCAGTACTTC.

The chain joins TRBV15 to TRBJ1-2; 9 bases are shared with TRBD1. In germline, CDR1 is LNHNV, CDR2 YYDKDF (reference sequence). V dropped 3 bases and J dropped 3; count of bases not matched to a gene: 14. The CDR3 sequence is 18 residues long. In nucleotides, the CDR3 is TGTGCCACCAGCAGGGACAGGGGCGCTCCCAACCACTACTATGGCTACACCTTC. Its translation: CATSRDRGAPNHYYGYTF.

This clonotype came up a few times. The V and J genes are TRBV12-3 or TRBV12-4 and TRBJ2-1; TRBD2 aligns across 7 bases. The V gene end was trimmed by 2 bases and the J gene end by 0 bases; junction bases not matched to a gene: 4. CDR3 size: 16 residues. The DNA of the CDR3 is TGTGCCAGCAGTTTACTGGGCGGGAGCTCCTACAATGAGCAGTTCTTC. It is translated as CASSLLGGSSYNEQFF.

This clonotype was seen repeatedly, ten times or more. The rearrangement joins TRBV20-1 to TRBJ2-7; 7 positions agree with TRBD2. This CDR3 is 12 amino acids long. CDR1 DFQATT and CDR2 SNEGSKA come from the germline V gene (reference sequence). The J segment lost 6 bases and the V segment lost 6 bases, leaving 8 bases of the junction unmatched. Written as DNA, the CDR3 is TGCAGTGCGCTCGGGACTATATTCGAGCAGTACTTC. The encoded protein is CSALGTIFEQYF.

This clonotype has more than one count but fewer than ten. The rearrangement links TRBV29-1 to TRBJ2-1; 9 bases line up with TRBD2. The V gene's germline CDR1 is SQVTM and CDR2 ANQGSEA. With V trimmed by 7 bases and J by 6 bases, 13 bases remained unmatched. This CDR3 is 15 amino acids long. The CDR3 region has the DNA TGCAGCGCAACCAGACCCGGACTAGCGAGCAATGAGCAGTTCTTC. This translates into CSATRPGLASNEQFF.

In this sample, this clonotype turned up a few times. As DNA, the CDR3 is TGCAGTGCCGAACGAGGCGGGAGCTCCTACAATGAGCAGTTCTTC. Translation gives CSAERGGSSYNEQFF. The rearrangement joins TRBV20-1 to TRBJ2-1; 7 nucleotides line up with TRBD2. Germline CDR1 is DFQATT and CDR2 is SNEGSKA (reference sequence). CDR3 size: 15 residues. Unmatched junction bases numbered 8, after V lost 6 bases and J lost 0 bases.

The chain uses TRBV5-6 and TRBJ2-1, with no clear D. V was trimmed by 10 bases and J by 0 bases, leaving 17 bases between them. CDR3 length: 15 residues. Germline assignment: CDR1 SGHDT and CDR2 YYEEEE. The CDR3 spells CASLPLRNSYNEQFF. In nucleotides, the CDR3 is TGTGCCTCCCTCCCTTTGAGGAACTCCTACAATGAGCAGTTCTTC.

In this sample, this clonotype turned up a few times. The chain combines TRBV28 with TRBJ2-1; D remains ambiguous. The germline gives CDR1 MDHEN, CDR2 SYDVKM. V was shortened by 5 bases and J by 4 bases, with 12 bases between the two germline ends. The CDR3 length is 14 residues. CDR3 nucleotides: TGTGCCAGCAGTGCTGTGGACCCTTACAATGAGCAGTTCTTC. The encoded protein is CASSAVDPYNEQFF.

This clonotype came up a few times. This chain connects TRBV27 to TRBJ2-1, with D possibly TRBD2 on 5 matching bases. CDR3 length: 17 amino acids. Germline V lookup: CDR1 MNHEY, CDR2 SMNVEV (reference sequence). V was cut by 2 bases and J by 3 bases, with 17 bases left in between. The CDR3 DNA reads TGTGCCAGCAGTTTAAGAGTAAGCGGTCGTAACTACAATGAGCAGTTCTTC. Its translation is CASSLRVSGRNYNEQFF.

This clonotype was observed a few times. V and J are TRBV7-8 and TRBJ2-1; no reliable D call. From germline, CDR1 is SGHVS and CDR2 FQNEAQ. The CDR3 length is 13 residues. The V end lost 1 base, the J end lost 8 bases, and 9 bases lay between the germline ends. CDR3 nucleotide sequence: TGTGCCAGCAGCTTAGAATCGGGTTATGAGCAGTTCTTC. Amino acid sequence: CASSLESGYEQFF.

The CDR3 spells CSVRTFNEKLFF. CDR3 coding DNA: TGCAGCGTTAGGACATTTAATGAAAAACTGTTTTTT. J is TRBJ1-4 and V is TRBV29-1; a weak D match, TRBD1 (5 bases). Germline CDR1 and CDR2: SQVTM and ANQGSEA. Trimming stripped 5 bases from V and 4 bases from J, with 8 bases between. CDR3 size: 12 residues.

In this sample, this clonotype turned up a few times. The V gene is TRBV5-1, the J gene TRBJ2-7; D might be TRBD1 (6 bases). Germline CDR1 and CDR2: SGHRS and YFSETQ. V gave up 3 bases and J gave up 2 bases, with 12 bases separating them. The CDR3 sequence is 14 residues long. The CDR3 protein is CASSSHRETYEQYF. The CDR3 DNA is TGCGCCAGCAGCTCGCACAGGGAAACCTACGAGCAGTACTTC.

This clonotype was observed a few times. The chain employs TRBV10-3 and TRBJ1-1, with TRBD1 identical over 9 bases. Germline V CDR1 and CDR2: ENHRY, SYGVKD. With V trimmed by 6 bases and J by 4 bases, 9 bases remained unmatched. This CDR3 region has 15 residues. The CDR3 DNA follows: TGTGCCATCAGACCCGGACAGGGGTTAGGCACTGAAGCTTTCTTT. This codes for CAIRPGQGLGTEAFF.

This clonotype has at least ten counts. V and J are TRBV3-1 and TRBJ2-4, with a tentative D call TRBD1 (6 bases). CDR3 length equals 17 residues. Trimming took off 3 bases at V and 1 base at J, with 16 bases between the two ends. The germline V gene has CDR1 LGHDT and CDR2 YNNKEL (reference sequence). The CDR3 loop reads CASSHTGFLAAKNIQYF. The CDR3 bases are TGTGCCAGCAGCCATACAGGGTTCTTGGCTGCCAAAAACATTCAGTACTTC.

V is TRBV3-1 and J is TRBJ1-5, with D possibly TRBD1 on 5 matching bases. Germline V gene lookup returns CDR1 LGHDT and CDR2 YNNKEL (reference sequence). This CDR3 has 14 residues. Trimming left V 1 base short and J 6 bases short, with 10 bases between. The DNA for the CDR3 is TGTGCCAGCAGCCAAGCAGGGTTCGCTCAGCCCCAGCATTTT. This sequence encodes CASSQAGFAQPQHF.

In its sample, this clonotype was seen a few times. This chain uses TRBV15 with TRBJ2-2; TRBD2 aligns across 7 bases. V lost 1 base to trimming and J lost 6 bases; unmatched junction nucleotides: 5. Per germline, CDR1 LNHNV and CDR2 YYDKDF (reference sequence). This CDR3 is 15 amino acids long. CDR3 nucleotides: TGTGCCACCAGCAGAGGGGGGGGGGACGCCGGGGAGCTGTTTTTT. Translating gives CATSRGGGDAGELFF.